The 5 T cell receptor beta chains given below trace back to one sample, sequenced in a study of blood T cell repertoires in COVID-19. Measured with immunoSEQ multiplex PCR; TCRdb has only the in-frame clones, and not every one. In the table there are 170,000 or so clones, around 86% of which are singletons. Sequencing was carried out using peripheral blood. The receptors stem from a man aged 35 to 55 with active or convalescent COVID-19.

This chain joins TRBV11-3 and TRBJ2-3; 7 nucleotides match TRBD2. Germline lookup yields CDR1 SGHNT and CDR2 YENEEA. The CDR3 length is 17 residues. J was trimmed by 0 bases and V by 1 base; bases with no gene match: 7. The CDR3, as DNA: TGTGCCAGCAGCTTAGGGGCTAGCGGATCTAGCACAGATACGCAGTATTTT. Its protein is CASSLGASGSSTDTQYF.

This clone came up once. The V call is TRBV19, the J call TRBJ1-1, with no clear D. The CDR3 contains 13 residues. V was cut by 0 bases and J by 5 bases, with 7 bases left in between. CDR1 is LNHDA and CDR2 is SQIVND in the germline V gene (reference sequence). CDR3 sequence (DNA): TGTGCCAGTAGTATAGACCCGGGGACTGAAGCTTTCTTT. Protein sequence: CASSIDPGTEAFF.

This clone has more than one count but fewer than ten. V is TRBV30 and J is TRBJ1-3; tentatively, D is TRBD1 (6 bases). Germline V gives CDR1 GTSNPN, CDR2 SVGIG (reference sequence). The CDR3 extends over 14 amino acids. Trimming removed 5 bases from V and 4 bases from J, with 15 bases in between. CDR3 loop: CAWGSRGQGNTIYF. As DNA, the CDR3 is TGTGCCTGGGGTTCCAGGGGTCAAGGAAACACCATATATTTT.

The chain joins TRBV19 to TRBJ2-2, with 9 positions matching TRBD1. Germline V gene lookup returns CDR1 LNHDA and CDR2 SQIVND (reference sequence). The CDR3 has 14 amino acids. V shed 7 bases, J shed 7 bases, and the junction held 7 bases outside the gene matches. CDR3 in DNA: TGTGCCAGTATCGGGACAGGGTCTTTCGGGGAGCTGTTTTTT. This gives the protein CASIGTGSFGELFF.

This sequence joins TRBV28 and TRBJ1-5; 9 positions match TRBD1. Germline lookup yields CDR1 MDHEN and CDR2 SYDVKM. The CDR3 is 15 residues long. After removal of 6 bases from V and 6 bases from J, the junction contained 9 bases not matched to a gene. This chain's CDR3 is CASSQGQGLIQPQHF. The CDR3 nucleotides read TGTGCCAGCAGCCAGGGACAGGGATTAATTCAGCCCCAGCATTTT.